The following is a TCR beta chain sequence with its context. TCRdb keeps only in-frame clones here, not all; method: immunoSEQ multiplex PCR. The sample contains 100,000 to 150,000 clones, approximately 90% of which appear only once. The germline V and J ends were trimmed by 4 bases and 1 base, with 11 bases remaining between them. The CDR3 contains 14 residues. Germline V gene sequence: CDR1 SGHRS, CDR2 YFSETQ. The record originates from a study of control samples from healthy donors and cancer patients. The specimen sequenced was blood. The TCR comes from a woman in her 50s in good health. V gene TRBV5-1 combines with J gene TRBJ1-1, with a possible D match to TRBD1 (6 bases). The CDR3 DNA sequence: TGCGCCAGCAGCAGGGAGGGGGGGAACACTGAAGCTTTCTTT. Translation: CASSREGGNTEAFF.